This is a list of T cell receptor beta chains from one sample in a study of blood T cell repertoires in COVID-19. Data came from immunoSEQ multiplex PCR; TCRdb stores just in-frame clones and leaves some out. The table records more than 200,000 clones, about 88% of them present only once. The source material was peripheral blood. Source of these receptors: a man aged 70 or older with acute or convalescent COVID-19. Each CDR3 is given with its conserved first and last residue. A D gene is named only where the DNA matches it firmly. Clone size is given for some rows only: seen once, a few or many times, or a class if the clone is expanded.

clone size | J gene | D gene | V gene | CDR3 protein | CDR3 DNA
. | TRBJ2-3 | TRBD2 | TRBV29-1 | CSVAPGTSGFTDTQYF | TGCAGCGTTGCCCCAGGGACTAGCGGCTTCACAGATACGCAGTATTTT
. | TRBJ2-7 | . | TRBV2 | CASSENILYEQYF | TGTGCCAGCAGTGAGAATATACTCTACGAGCAGTACTTC
. | TRBJ2-1 | TRBD2 | TRBV19 | CASSIVPLAGRGEQFF | TGTGCCAGTAGTATAGTGCCACTAGCGGGACGGGGTGAGCAGTTCTTC
. | TRBJ1-2 | . | TRBV4-3 | CASSQAGAGLSYGYTF | TGCGCCAGCAGTCAAGCTGGGGCGGGGTTATCCTATGGCTACACCTTC
. | TRBJ1-5 | TRBD1 | TRBV7-6 | CASSPMTGTNQPQHF | TGTGCCAGCAGCCCGATGACAGGGACCAATCAGCCCCAGCATTTT
. | TRBJ1-2 | . | TRBV30 | CAWSGQSVSGYTF | TGTGCCTGGAGTGGGCAGTCCGTATCCGGCTACACCTTC
. | TRBJ2-5 | TRBD1 | TRBV4-1 | CASSRRSGRGQETQYF | TGCGCCAGCAGCCGACGCAGTGGCAGGGGGCAAGAGACCCAGTACTTC
. | TRBJ2-2 | . | TRBV7-2 | CASSLAGGTGELFF | TGTGCCAGCAGCTTAGCTGGGGGGACCGGGGAGCTGTTTTTT
. | TRBJ1-2 | TRBD1 | TRBV6-2/TRBV6-3 | CASSRPGTGNRGYTF | TGTGCCAGCAGTCGTCCAGGGACAGGGAATCGGGGCTACACCTTC
. | TRBJ2-7 | . | TRBV20-1 | CSASQTSEQYF | TGCAGTGCTAGTCAGACTTCCGAGCAGTACTTC
. | TRBJ2-7 | TRBD1 | TRBV3-1/TRBV3-2 | CASSQRAGTGVYEQYF | TGTGCCAGCAGCCAAAGGGCCGGGACAGGGGTTTACGAGCAGTACTTC
many | TRBJ2-7 | . | TRBV27 | CASSLLAGYEQYF | TGTGCCAGCAGTTTATTGGCTGGCTACGAGCAGTACTTC
. | TRBJ2-5 | . | TRBV24-1 | CATSEARQGGETQYF | TGTGCCACCAGTGAGGCTCGCCAGGGAGGAGAGACCCAGTACTTC
. | TRBJ2-5 | TRBD1 | TRBV5-1 | CASSLGDGTGSETQYF | TGCGCCAGCAGCTTGGGGGATGGGACAGGGTCAGAGACCCAGTACTTC
. | TRBJ1-3 | . | TRBV11-2 | CASSLGTIGNTIYF | TGTGCCAGCAGCTTAGGGACAATTGGAAACACCATATATTTT
. | TRBJ1-2 | TRBD1 | TRBV19 | CASRTGGITGYTF | TGTGCCAGTAGGACAGGGGGGATTACTGGCTACACCTTC
. | TRBJ1-2 | TRBD1 | TRBV7-9 | CASSFTGAARSYTF | TGTGCCAGCAGCTTTACAGGGGCCGCTCGGAGCTACACCTTC
once | TRBJ1-4 | . | TRBV2 | CASVYRASTGEKLFF | TGTGCCAGCGTATACAGGGCCTCGACCGGTGAAAAACTGTTTTTT
. | TRBJ2-1 | TRBD2 | TRBV5-4 | CASSLSGTSAYNEQFF | TGTGCCAGCAGCCTATCCGGGACTAGCGCATACAATGAGCAGTTCTTC
. | TRBJ1-5 | . | TRBV3-1/TRBV3-2 | CASSQDSGGGQPQHF | TGTGCCAGCAGCCAAGATAGTGGGGGCGGACAGCCCCAGCATTTT
. | TRBJ2-3 | TRBD2 | TRBV9 | CASSVLGLVGDTQYF | TGTGCCAGCAGCGTACTAGGACTAGTAGGCGATACGCAGTATTTT
once | TRBJ1-2 | . | TRBV6-5 | CASSYSEGLAYGYTF | TGTGCCAGCAGTTACTCAGAGGGTCTGGCCTATGGCTACACCTTC
. | TRBJ2-1 | . | TRBV29-1 | CSVGQSNEQFF | TGCAGCGTTGGACAGTCGAATGAGCAGTTCTTC
. | TRBJ1-1 | . | TRBV5-1 | CASSPPGLNTEAFF | TGCGCCAGCAGCCCCCCAGGCTTGAACACTGAAGCTTTCTTT
. | TRBJ1-2 | . | TRBV4-1 | CASSQDGSGYGYTF | TGCGCCAGCAGCCAAGACGGTAGCGGGTATGGCTACACCTTC
once | TRBJ2-5 | TRBD1 | TRBV15 | CATSRGQGEETQYF | TGTGCCACCAGCAGGGGACAGGGTGAAGAGACCCAGTACTTC
. | TRBJ1-5 | . | TRBV6-5 | CASRASPLGNQPQHF | TGTGCCAGTAGAGCTTCCCCCCTGGGCAATCAGCCCCAGCATTTT
. | TRBJ1-1 | TRBD1 | TRBV25-1 | CASSGGQLNTEAFF | TGTGCCAGCAGTGGGGGACAGTTGAACACTGAAGCTTTCTTT
. | TRBJ1-3 | TRBD1 | TRBV7-2 | CASSPDRVGNTIYF | TGTGCCAGCAGCCCTGACAGGGTTGGAAACACCATATATTTT